This TCR beta chain was obtained from a study of blood T cell repertoires in COVID-19. Across the whole study: Whether acute or convalescent, the COVID-19 samples came from the United States, Italy and Spain. Sources were T cells, B-cell-depleted T cells, or PBMCs; the material itself was cDNA or gDNA.

Clones were read by immunoSEQ multiplex PCR, and TCRdb kept only the in-frame ones, dropping some. The sample has 110,000 to 150,000 clones; around 85% are singletons. This CDR3 comprises 15 residues. Unmatched junction bases numbered 4, after V lost 2 bases and J lost 0 bases. The germline gives CDR1 SGDLS, CDR2 YYNGEE. The chain couples TRBV9 to TRBJ1-1; 7 bases are a match to TRBD1. The source is a woman of 80 years or more with acute or convalescent COVID-19. Sequencing was done on a sample of peripheral blood. The CDR3 spells CASSVGGQMNTEAFF. DNA for the CDR3: TGTGCCAGCAGCGTTGGGGGACAGATGAACACTGAAGCTTTCTTT.